The present T cell receptor beta chain was sequenced within a study of response to subunit inactivated influenza vaccine. Study conclusions and caveats: Authors proposed each seasonal influenza vaccination draws in few new T cells.

CDR1 and CDR2 (germline): DFQATT, SNEGSKA (reference sequence). The CDR3 spans 17 residues. As for this clonotype: Its specificity is unknown. A junction boundary mismatches the germline segment, possibly from a read error.

TCRdb re-called the RT-PCR reads with MiXCR, one entry per CDR3 protein. The sample records around 480,000 distinct CDR3 sequences, about a tenth being singletons. Source: PBMCs from blood, taken roughly 48 days after vaccination. The receptor's source is a man aged 45-65 years who received an inactivated influenza vaccine. The chain uses TRBV20-1 and TRBJ2-3, with D unclear. CDR3: CCARDNPVAVGTDTQYF. The CDR3 DNA is TGCTGTGCTAGAGATAACCCCGTGGCGGTGGGCACAGATACGCAGTATTTT.